Listed here is a single T cell receptor (beta chain). What it binds is unknown. The CDR3 contains 15 residues. Germline-derived CDR1 and CDR2 are KGHSH and LQKENI. This specimen comes from a study of monozygotic twins with inflammatory bowel disease. Overall study results and limits: For IBD patients, clonotypes shared with others were fewer than for healthy twins, especially with disease activity.

TCRdb reprocessed the 5' RACE reads and keeps a single row for each CDR3 protein, giving no DNA. In total, the table holds about 350,000 distinct CDR3 sequences. The TCR originated in a human donor with ulcerative colitis or Crohn's disease, or a healthy co-twin of an affected twin (not recorded which). The V gene is TRBV18, the J gene TRBJ2-1. Sequencing was done on a sample of blood. The CDR3 sequence: CASSPLGGRYNEQFF.